A single T cell receptor (beta chain) is shown here with its context. The sample comes from a study of blood T cell repertoires in COVID-19. Study-level information: COVID-19 samples from acute and convalescent phases originated in the United States, Italy and Spain. PBMCs, B-cell-depleted T cells, or T cells were the source of the cDNA or gDNA that made up the material.

Followed longitudinally, the Seattle patients had been enrolled during active infection. Germline CDR1 is KGHSH and CDR2 is LQKENI. The CDR3 length is 14 residues. The germline V and J ends were trimmed by 6 bases and 0 bases, with 10 bases remaining between them. In the study's own analysis: Estimated nucleated cell counts came from reference gene primer amplification. TCRdb's copy holds only in-frame clones and misses some; the assay was immunoSEQ multiplex PCR. V and J calls and clone size are copied from that table; D and trimming were computed from the DNA. The sample yields approximately 350,000 clones, roughly nine tenths seen once.

This receptor was taken from a woman aged 25 to 45 with COVID-19, enrolled during active disease. The sequenced sample consisted of peripheral blood. The J gene is TRBJ2-3, the V gene TRBV18; D remains ambiguous. This chain's CDR3 is CASSPPTSTDTQYF. As DNA, the CDR3 is TGTGCCAGCTCCCCTCCAACTAGCACAGATACGCAGTATTTT.